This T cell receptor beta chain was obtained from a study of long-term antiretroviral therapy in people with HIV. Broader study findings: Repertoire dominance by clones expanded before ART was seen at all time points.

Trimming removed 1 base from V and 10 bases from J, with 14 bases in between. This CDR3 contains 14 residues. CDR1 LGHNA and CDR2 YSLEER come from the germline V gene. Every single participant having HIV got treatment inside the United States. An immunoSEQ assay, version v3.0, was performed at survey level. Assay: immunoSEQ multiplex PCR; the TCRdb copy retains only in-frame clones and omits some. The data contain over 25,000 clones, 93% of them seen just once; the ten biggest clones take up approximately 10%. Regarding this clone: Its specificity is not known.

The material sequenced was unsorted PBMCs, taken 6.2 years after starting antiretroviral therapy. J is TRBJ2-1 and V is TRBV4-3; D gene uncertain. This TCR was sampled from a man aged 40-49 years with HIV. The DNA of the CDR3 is TGCGCCAGCAGCCAAGGCGTTTTTGGAGCGGAGCAGTTCTTC. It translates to CASSQGVFGAEQFF.